This entry lists 8 T cell receptor beta chains sequenced from one sample in a study of T-cell reconstitution after alpha-beta-depleted transplantation in children. Unique molecular identifiers were incorporated into the prepared TCRbeta library. One entry per CDR3 protein results from TCRdb running MiXCR on the PCR reads. The sample lists 200,000 to 250,000 distinct CDR3 sequences; roughly 10% were seen once. The material sequenced was PBMCs from the stem cell graft donor, taken from the stem cell graft. The receptors derive from a human donor who donated a stem cell graft to a child with acute lymphoblastic leukemia.

The chain uses TRBV27 and TRBJ1-5, with D hard to call. The germline gives CDR1 MNHEY, CDR2 SMNVEV (reference sequence). Trimming removed 2 bases from V and 6 bases from J, with 11 bases in between. CDR3 length equals 14 residues. CDR3 DNA: TGTGCCAGCAGTTTAACGCCCGTGGGTCAGCCCCAGCATTTT. It encodes CASSLTPVGQPQHF.

Written as DNA, the CDR3 is TGTGCCAGCAGCCAACCGGGACAGGGTGTGAACGAGCAGTACTTC. Residues: CASSQPGQGVNEQYF. This chain uses TRBV14 with TRBJ2-7, with TRBD1 matching 9 bases. This CDR3 region has 15 residues. Germline loops: CDR1 SGHDN, CDR2 FVKESK. The V gene end was trimmed by 2 bases and the J gene end by 5 bases; junction bases not matched to a gene: 7.

This clonotype was found many times. The chain links TRBV10-3 to TRBJ1-5; TRBD1 might be the D (6 bases). Germline CDR1 and CDR2: ENHRY and SYGVKD. The germline V and J ends were trimmed by 4 bases and 3 bases, with 22 bases remaining between them. The CDR3 spans 18 residues. The CDR3: CAISAAVGGTGPNQPQHF. For the CDR3, the DNA is TGTGCCATCAGTGCGGCCGTGGGTGGAACAGGGCCCAATCAGCCCCAGCATTTT.

This clonotype came up a few times. The chain recombines TRBV27 with TRBJ2-7; TRBD1 matches 11 bases. This CDR3 region has 16 residues. V gave up 3 bases and J gave up 5 bases; unmatched junction bases: 9. Germline loops: CDR1 MNHEY, CDR2 SMNVEV (reference sequence). The CDR3 DNA reads as TGTGCCAGCAGTTTCCTTCCCGGGACAGGGGGGGACGAGCAGTACTTC. It specifies CASSFLPGTGGDEQYF.

This clonotype has ten or more counts. The chain recombines TRBV11-2 with TRBJ2-3; no clear D. The CDR3 sequence is 16 residues long. Germline V gene data show CDR1 as SGHAT and CDR2 as FQNNGV. Trimming took off 1 base at V and 0 bases at J, with 11 bases between the two ends. The CDR3 bases are TGTGCCAGCAGCTTAGGGACGGCCTACAGCACAGATACGCAGTATTTT. Amino acids: CASSLGTAYSTDTQYF.

The gene calls are TRBV9 and TRBJ1-2; TRBD1 matches at 7 bases. The CDR3 extends over 13 amino acids. Trimming cost V 7 bases and J 3 bases; bases outside gene matches: 6. Per the germline V gene, CDR1 is SGDLS and CDR2 is YYNGEE. This CDR3 is CASRRGLDYGYTF. The CDR3 nucleotides read TGTGCCAGCCGGAGGGGGCTCGACTATGGCTACACCTTC.

The J gene is TRBJ1-6, the V gene TRBV7-8; a possible D gene is TRBD1 (6 bases). The CDR3 length is 18 residues. CDR1 is SGHVS, CDR2 FQNEAQ, per germline. V lost 2 bases and J lost 9, with 23 bases in between. CDR3 sequence: CASSLRTALFKGGSPLHF. CDR3 nucleotides: TGTGCCAGCAGCTTACGGACTGCGTTGTTTAAGGGGGGTTCACCCCTCCACTTT.

This clonotype was counted ten times or more. The V and J genes are TRBV5-1 and TRBJ2-3, with TRBD2 as a possible D gene (6 bases). The V end was cut by 0 bases, the J end by 0 bases, with 11 bases between. The CDR3 covers 16 residues. Germline CDR1 reads SGHRS; CDR2 reads YFSETQ. CDR3 residues: CASSLETGTSTDTQYF. DNA of the CDR3: TGCGCCAGCAGCTTGGAGACCGGGACTAGCACAGATACGCAGTATTTT.